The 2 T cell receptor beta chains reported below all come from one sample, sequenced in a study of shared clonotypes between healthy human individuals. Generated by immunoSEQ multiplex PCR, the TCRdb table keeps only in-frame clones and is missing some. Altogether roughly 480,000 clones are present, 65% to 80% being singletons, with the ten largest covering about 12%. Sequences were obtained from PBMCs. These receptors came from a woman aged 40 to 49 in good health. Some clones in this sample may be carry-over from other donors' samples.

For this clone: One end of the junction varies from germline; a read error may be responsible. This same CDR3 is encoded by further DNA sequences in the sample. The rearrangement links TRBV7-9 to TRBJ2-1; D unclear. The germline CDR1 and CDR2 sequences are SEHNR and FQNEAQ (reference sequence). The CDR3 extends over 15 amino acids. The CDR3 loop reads CASSSVPEAYNEQFF. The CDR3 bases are TGTGCTAGCAGCTCAGTTCCAGAGGCCTACAATGAGCAGTTCTTC.

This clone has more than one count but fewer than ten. The CDR3 spells CASSSPSYEQYF. In DNA form, the CDR3 reads TGTGCCAGCAGCTCCCCCAGCTACGAGCAGTACTTC. The J gene is TRBJ2-7, the V gene TRBV11-2; no reliable D call. V lost 4 bases and J 3 bases, leaving 7 bases between the germline ends. CDR1 SGHAT and CDR2 FQNNGV come from the germline V gene. The CDR3 covers 12 residues.